This T cell receptor beta chain comes out of a study of blood T cell repertoires in COVID-19. Study-level information: COVID-19 samples collected from the United States, Italy and Spain covered acute and convalescent phases. Sources were T cells, B-cell-depleted T cells, or PBMCs; the material itself was cDNA or gDNA.

Original methodology: From reference gene primer amplification, estimates of nucleated cell counts were derived. TCRdb keeps only in-frame clones here, not all; method: immunoSEQ multiplex PCR. V, J and clone size reflect that table, while D and trimming were determined from the DNA. The sample contains more than 95,000 clones, around four fifths of which appear only once. This CDR3 comprises 15 residues. V gave up 0 bases and J gave up 8 bases, with 16 bases separating them. The germline V gene encodes CDR1 SGDLS and CDR2 YYNGEE. The sequenced sample consisted of peripheral blood. The rearrangement links TRBV9 to TRBJ2-3; D might be TRBD2 (6 bases). The sequence was collected from a man aged 25 to 40 with acute or convalescent COVID-19. DNA of the CDR3: TGTGCCAGCAGCGTAGAGGGGCGGGGCATTAGTACGCAGTATTTT. Its protein product is CASSVEGRGISTQYF.